The TCR beta chain described here comes from a study of T cells after yellow fever vaccination. TCRdb used MiXCR to reprocess the 5' RACE reads, holding one entry per CDR3 protein. The table has around 360,000 distinct CDR3 sequences, roughly 10% seen once. General study results and limits: A small share of clonotypes appeared in both CD4 and CD8 compartments.

This clonotype was seen a handful of times. Its antigen remains unidentified. Germline V gene lookup returns CDR1 LGHNA and CDR2 YNFKEQ. The V and J ends lost 11 bases and 0 bases, in that order; junction bases with no gene match: 13. This CDR3 contains 16 residues. This rearrangement joins TRBV4-2 to TRBJ2-3; TRBD2 matches at 8 bases. The input for sequencing was PBMCs, taken on the day of the first yellow fever vaccination. The receptor comes from a man aged 18 to 30 who received the YFV17D yellow fever vaccine. The CDR3 spells CAAGGSGATSTDTQYF. The CDR3 DNA is TGTGCCGCGGGAGGTAGCGGGGCGACTAGCACAGATACGCAGTATTTT.